Shown below are 5 T cell receptor beta chains from a single sample sequenced in a study of blood T cell repertoires in COVID-19. Repertoires were generated with immunoSEQ multiplex PCR, while TCRdb's copy carries only in-frame clones and drops some. Of around 250,000 clones listed, about nine tenths are singletons. What was sequenced was peripheral blood. The receptors come from a man younger than 45 who had recovered from COVID-19.

CDR3 amino acids: CASSWVGGGANEQFF. The CDR3 DNA follows: TGTGCCAGCAGCTGGGTTGGCGGGGGGGCGAATGAGCAGTTCTTC. This chain links TRBV7-2 with TRBJ2-1; 9 bases match TRBD2. The germline CDR1 and CDR2 sequences are SGHTA and FQGNSA. This CDR3 is 15 amino acids long. After removal of 4 bases from V and 7 bases from J, the junction contained 8 bases not matched to a gene.

The chain combines TRBV5-5 with TRBJ2-2; 8 bases map to TRBD1. Trimming took 0 bases from V and 7 from J; bases not matched to a gene: 8. The germline gives CDR1 SGHKS, CDR2 YYEKEE (reference sequence). CDR3 length: 16 residues. CDR3 in DNA: TGTGCCAGCAGCTTGGCCCAGGGGGCGTCGGGCGGGGAGCTGTTTTTT. As protein: CASSLAQGASGGELFF.

In its sample, this clone was seen a few times. The chain recombines TRBV7-9 with TRBJ1-6, with 7 positions matching TRBD1. This CDR3 contains 16 residues. Germline V lookup: CDR1 SEHNR, CDR2 FQNEAQ (reference sequence). The trim removed 3 bases at V and 11 bases at J, leaving 13 bases unmatched. CDR3 amino acids: CASSFQGVVVTAPLHF. The CDR3, as DNA: TGTGCCAGCAGCTTTCAGGGGGTGGTAGTCACGGCACCCCTCCACTTT.

The chain employs TRBV12-5 and TRBJ1-5; D perhaps matches TRBD1 (6 bases). The CDR3 length is 16 residues. V lost 2 bases, J lost 1 base, and 12 bases lay in between. Germline CDR1 reads LGHNT; CDR2 reads FRNRAP. The CDR3 protein is CASGLSQGWSNQPQHF. DNA for the CDR3: TGTGCTAGTGGTTTGTCACAGGGTTGGAGCAATCAGCCCCAGCATTTT.

The chain is built from TRBV12-3 or TRBV12-4 and TRBJ1-2, with 8 bases fitting TRBD1. V lost 5 bases and J lost 8; bases outside the gene matches: 7. The CDR3 length is 13 residues. This chain's CDR3 is CASSVQGVSGYTF. CDR3 in DNA: TGTGCCAGCAGTGTACAGGGGGTATCGGGCTACACCTTC.